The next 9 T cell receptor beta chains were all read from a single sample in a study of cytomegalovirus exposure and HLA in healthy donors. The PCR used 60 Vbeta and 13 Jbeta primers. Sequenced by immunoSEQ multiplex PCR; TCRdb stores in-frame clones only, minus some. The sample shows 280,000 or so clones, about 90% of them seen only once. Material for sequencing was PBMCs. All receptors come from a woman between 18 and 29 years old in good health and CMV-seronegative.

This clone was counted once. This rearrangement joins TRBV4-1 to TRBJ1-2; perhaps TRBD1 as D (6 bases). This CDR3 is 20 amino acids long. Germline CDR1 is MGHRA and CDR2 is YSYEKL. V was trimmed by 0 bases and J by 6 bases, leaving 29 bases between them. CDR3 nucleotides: TGCGCCAGCAGCCAAGAGAGGGGGGGGACCCTCGTATTAGCTGTCCATGGCTACACCTTC. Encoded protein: CASSQERGGTLVLAVHGYTF.

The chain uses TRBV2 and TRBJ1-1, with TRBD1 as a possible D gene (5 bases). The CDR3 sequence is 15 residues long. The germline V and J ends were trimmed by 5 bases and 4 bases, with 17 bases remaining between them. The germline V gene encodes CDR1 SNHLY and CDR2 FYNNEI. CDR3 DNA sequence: TGTGCCAGCAGTCAAGGTTACCGGGGGGTCACTGAAGCTTTCTTT. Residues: CASSQGYRGVTEAFF. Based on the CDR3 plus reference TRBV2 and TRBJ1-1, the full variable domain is EPEVTQTPSHQVTQMGQEVILRCVPISNHLYFYWYRQILGQKVEFLVSFYNNEISEKSEIFDDQFSVERPDGSNFTLKIRSTKLEDSAMYFCASSQGYRGVTEAFFGQGTRLTVV.

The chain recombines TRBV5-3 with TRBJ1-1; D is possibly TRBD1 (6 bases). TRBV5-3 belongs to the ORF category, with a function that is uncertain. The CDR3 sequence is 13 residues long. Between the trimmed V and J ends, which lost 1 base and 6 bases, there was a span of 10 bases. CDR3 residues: CARSLTGLPEAFF. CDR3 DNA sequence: TGTGCCAGAAGCTTGACAGGGTTACCTGAAGCTTTCTTT.

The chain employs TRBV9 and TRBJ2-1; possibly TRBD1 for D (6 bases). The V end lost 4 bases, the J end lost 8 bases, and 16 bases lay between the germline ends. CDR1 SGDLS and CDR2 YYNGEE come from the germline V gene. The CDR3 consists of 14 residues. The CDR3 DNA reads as TGTGCCAGCAGCCCCCCGGACAGCCCCGATGAGCAGTTCTTC. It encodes CASSPPDSPDEQFF.

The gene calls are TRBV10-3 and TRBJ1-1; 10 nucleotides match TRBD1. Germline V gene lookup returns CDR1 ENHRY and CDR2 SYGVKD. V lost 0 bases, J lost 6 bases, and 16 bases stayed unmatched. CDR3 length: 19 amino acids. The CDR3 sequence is CAISESRGGTGAVVPEAFF. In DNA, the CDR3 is TGTGCCATCAGTGAGTCGAGGGGCGGGACAGGGGCAGTTGTGCCTGAAGCTTTCTTT.

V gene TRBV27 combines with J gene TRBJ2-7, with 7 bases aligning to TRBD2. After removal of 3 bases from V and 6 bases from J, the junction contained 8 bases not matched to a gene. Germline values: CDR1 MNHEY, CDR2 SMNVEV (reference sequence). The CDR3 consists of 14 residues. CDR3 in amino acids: CASSFQGGVAEQYF. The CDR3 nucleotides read TGTGCCAGCAGTTTCCAGGGAGGGGTGGCCGAGCAGTACTTC.

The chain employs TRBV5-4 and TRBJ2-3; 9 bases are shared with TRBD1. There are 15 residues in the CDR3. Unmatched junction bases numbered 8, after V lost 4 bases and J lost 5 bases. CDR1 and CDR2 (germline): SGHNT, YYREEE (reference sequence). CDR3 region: CASSPPGQGGDTQYF. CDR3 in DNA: TGTGCCAGCAGCCCGCCGGGACAGGGTGGAGATACGCAGTATTTT.

CDR3 in amino acids: CASRRPGGNNQPQHF. CDR3 nucleotide sequence: TGTGCCAGCAGACGCCCAGGGGGCAACAATCAGCCCCAGCATTTT. The gene calls are TRBV2 and TRBJ1-5; 8 positions match TRBD1. The CDR3 covers 15 residues. CDR1 is SNHLY, CDR2 FYNNEI, per germline. The J segment lost 3 bases and the V segment lost 6 bases, leaving 7 bases of the junction unmatched.

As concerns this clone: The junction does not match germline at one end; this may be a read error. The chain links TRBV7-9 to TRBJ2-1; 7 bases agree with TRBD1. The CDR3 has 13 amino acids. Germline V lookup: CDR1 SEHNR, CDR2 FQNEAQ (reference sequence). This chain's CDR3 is CSSSLQGSNEQFF. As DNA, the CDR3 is TGTTCCAGCAGCTTACAGGGGAGCAATGAGCAGTTCTTC.